This passage covers 24 T cell receptor beta chains from one sample sequenced in a study of cytomegalovirus exposure and HLA in healthy donors. It was with 60 Vbeta and 13 Jbeta primers that the PCR ran. Method: immunoSEQ multiplex PCR; TCRdb's copy keeps in-frame clones and lacks some. The top ten clones hold approximately 3.9% of a sample with about 94,000 clones, 79% of them seen once. Sequencing input: PBMCs. The origin of the receptors is a woman aged 40 to 50 in good health and CMV-seronegative.

The chain uses TRBV15 and TRBJ2-7, with TRBD1 identical over 11 bases. This CDR3 comprises 15 residues. Germline V gene lookup returns CDR1 LNHNV and CDR2 YYDKDF (reference sequence). The V and J ends lost 1 base and 6 bases, in that order; junction bases with no gene match: 5. The CDR3 here is CATSRAGTGGGEQYF. Here the CDR3 DNA reads TGTGCCACCAGCAGAGCCGGGACAGGGGGAGGCGAGCAGTACTTC.

DNA for the CDR3: TGTGCCAGCAGCAAAAGATCCGGGGGGGAAACCTACAATGAGCAGTTCTTC. It translates to CASSKRSGGETYNEQFF. V gene TRBV7-8 combines with J gene TRBJ2-1, with 8 bases lining up with TRBD2. Germline V gene data show CDR1 as SGHVS and CDR2 as FQNEAQ. This CDR3 is built from 17 residues. Trimming cost V 5 bases and J 2 bases; bases outside gene matches: 11.

The V gene is TRBV28, the J gene TRBJ2-7; 7 nucleotides match TRBD1. V was clipped by 7 bases and J by 5 bases; unmatched bases: 14. Germline V gene lookup returns CDR1 MDHEN and CDR2 SYDVKM. The CDR3 is made up of 15 amino acids. The CDR3 coding sequence is TGTGCCAGCACTAAAGGGGGCGGGCCTGGGGACGAGCAGTACTTC. It yields the protein CASTKGGGPGDEQYF.

J is TRBJ1-1 and V is TRBV7-3; 8 bases match TRBD1. V was clipped by 5 bases and J by 4 bases; unmatched bases: 9. CDR3 size: 15 residues. Germline V gene lookup returns CDR1 SGHTA and CDR2 FQGTGA. The CDR3 protein is CASSPLVQGATEAFF. The CDR3 DNA sequence: TGTGCCAGCAGCCCGTTAGTTCAGGGGGCCACTGAAGCTTTCTTT.

This rearrangement joins TRBV4-2 to TRBJ2-3, with D maybe TRBD2 (6 bases). V was shortened by 6 bases and J by 4 bases, with 14 bases between the two germline ends. The CDR3 covers 14 residues. CDR1 is LGHNA, CDR2 YNFKEQ, per germline. CDR3 residues: CASRVGGAADTQYF. The CDR3 bases are TGTGCCAGCAGGGTGGGGGGAGCAGCAGATACGCAGTATTTT.

The chain is built from TRBV14 and TRBJ2-5; 7 bases match TRBD1. Trimming removed 4 bases from V and 2 bases from J; junction bases left unmatched: 7. Germline CDR1 SGHDN, CDR2 FVKESK. This CDR3 is 15 amino acids long. DNA for the CDR3: TGTGCCAGCAGCCGCTTGGGACAGCTGCAAGAGACCCAGTACTTC. It codes for CASSRLGQLQETQYF.

The gene calls are TRBV4-1 and TRBJ2-7, with 8 nucleotides matching TRBD1. The germline gives CDR1 MGHRA, CDR2 YSYEKL. The CDR3 loop spans 15 amino acids. V dropped 6 bases and J dropped 7; count of bases not matched to a gene: 14. CDR3 sequence reads: CASSKTGTGSWEQYF. Written as DNA, the CDR3 is TGCGCCAGCAGTAAAACCGGGACAGGCTCTTGGGAGCAGTACTTC.

CDR3 residues: CASSKGQAYEQYF. DNA of the CDR3: TGTGCCAGTAGTAAGGGACAGGCCTACGAGCAGTACTTC. The chain carries TRBV19 and TRBJ2-7; 8 bases map to TRBD1. CDR1 is LNHDA, CDR2 SQIVND, per germline (reference sequence). The CDR3 has 13 residues. The junction had 1 base not matched to a gene; V was cut back by 4 bases and J by 2 bases.

This rearrangement joins TRBV19 to TRBJ1-1; D is possibly TRBD1 (5 bases). CDR3 length: 16 amino acids. Germline-derived CDR1 and CDR2 are LNHDA and SQIVND (reference sequence). V lost 3 bases to trimming and J lost 1 base, with 15 bases between them. The CDR3 sequence is CASSIGPGYQNTEAFF. In DNA form, the CDR3 reads TGTGCCAGTAGTATTGGGCCAGGGTACCAGAACACTGAAGCTTTCTTT.

This chain uses TRBV7-2 with TRBJ2-1; D may be TRBD1 (6 bases). V lost 4 bases, J lost 5 bases, and 15 bases lay in between. The germline CDR1 and CDR2 sequences are SGHTA and FQGNSA. This CDR3 has 15 residues. The CDR3 reads CASSYPLGAHNEQFF. As DNA, the CDR3 is TGTGCCAGCAGCTACCCTCTGGGGGCTCACAATGAGCAGTTCTTC.

V is TRBV2 and J is TRBJ1-1; 12 nucleotides line up with TRBD1. CDR3 length equals 15 residues. Germline V CDR1 and CDR2: SNHLY, FYNNEI. After removal of 7 bases from V and 2 bases from J, the junction contained 5 bases not matched to a gene. CDR3 residues: CASKGGTGGNTEAFF. The CDR3 DNA reads TGTGCCAGCAAAGGCGGGACAGGGGGCAACACTGAAGCTTTCTTT.

V usage is TRBV10-3 and J usage is TRBJ2-2, with TRBD2 matching 9 bases. This CDR3 comprises 14 residues. Trimming took 7 bases from V and 4 from J; bases not matched to a gene: 4. CDR1 and CDR2 (germline): ENHRY, SYGVKD. The CDR3 region is CAITGTSPTGELFF. Written as DNA, the CDR3 is TGTGCCATCACGGGGACTAGCCCCACCGGGGAGCTGTTTTTT.

The chain recombines TRBV7-2 with TRBJ2-3; 7 positions match TRBD2. The germline gives CDR1 SGHTA, CDR2 FQGNSA. There are 14 residues in the CDR3. Trimming at V came to 0 bases and at J to 7 bases, leaving 4 bases not matched to a gene. The CDR3 reads CASSLAGTTYTQYF. Written as DNA, the CDR3 is TGTGCCAGCAGCTTAGCTGGGACTACCTATACGCAGTATTTT.

The chain carries TRBV29-1 and TRBJ1-1; 7 nucleotides align to TRBD1. There are 11 residues in the CDR3. Germline V gene sequence: CDR1 SQVTM, CDR2 ANQGSEA. V dropped 7 bases and J dropped 8; count of bases not matched to a gene: 7. This chain's CDR3 is CSGRTGGEAFF. DNA of the CDR3: TGCAGCGGTAGGACAGGCGGGGAAGCTTTCTTT.

The V and J genes are TRBV18 and TRBJ1-5; maybe TRBD1 (5 bases). V was clipped by 3 bases and J by 4 bases, with 13 bases between them. Germline lookup yields CDR1 KGHSH and CDR2 LQKENI. The CDR3 extends over 15 amino acids. CDR3 protein: CASSPDSRGNQPQHF. The CDR3 DNA reads TGTGCCAGCTCACCGGACTCTCGGGGGAATCAGCCCCAGCATTTT.

This chain joins TRBV5-4 and TRBJ1-2, with 10 bases lining up with TRBD1. Germline V lookup: CDR1 SGHNT, CDR2 YYREEE (reference sequence). Germline trimming cut 3 bases from V and 6 bases from J; bases unmatched to any gene: 8. This CDR3 has 15 residues. CDR3 sequence (DNA): TGTGCCAGCAGCTCGCCGGGACAGGGGACCCATGGCTACACCTTC. Protein sequence: CASSSPGQGTHGYTF. The full variable domain, in which reference TRBV5-4 and TRBJ1-2 provide the parts outside the CDR3, is ETGVTQSPTHLIKTRGQQVTLRCSSQSGHNTVSWYQQALGQGPQFIFQYYREEENGRGNFPPRFSGLQFPNYSSELNVNALELDDSALYLCASSSPGQGTHGYTFGSGTRLTVV.

This clone showed up just a few times. The chain employs TRBV7-9 and TRBJ1-3; tentative D call: TRBD1 (6 bases). CDR3 length: 17 amino acids. V was trimmed by 5 bases and J by 0 bases, leaving 17 bases between them. Germline loops: CDR1 SEHNR, CDR2 FQNEAQ (reference sequence). Written as DNA, the CDR3 is TGTGCCAGCAGCCAATCCCCCCGGGACAACTCTGGAAACACCATATATTTT. Amino acids: CASSQSPRDNSGNTIYF.

This clone was seen only once. The gene calls are TRBV28 and TRBJ1-5; D possibly corresponds to TRBD1 (5 bases). Trimming shortened V by 7 bases and J by 3 bases, and 22 bases separated the two germline ends. CDR3 length: 17 residues. In germline, CDR1 is MDHEN, CDR2 SYDVKM. CDR3 protein: CASITGGAAKDNQPQHF. In DNA form, the CDR3 reads TGTGCCAGCATCACCGGCGGGGCAGCCAAGGACAATCAGCCCCAGCATTTT.

The chain has TRBV30 and TRBJ1-2; no clear D. Germline V gene lookup returns CDR1 GTSNPN and CDR2 SVGIG (reference sequence). The CDR3 totals 14 residues. V shed 2 bases and J shed 2 bases, with 12 bases lying between them. The CDR3 reads CAWSPGRGNYGYTF. As DNA, the CDR3 is TGTGCCTGGAGTCCGGGTCGAGGGAACTATGGCTACACCTTC.

The V gene is TRBV6-5, the J gene TRBJ1-3, with a tentative D call TRBD1 (6 bases). Germline CDR1 is MNHEY and CDR2 is SVGAGI. The CDR3 runs 12 residues. The V end was cut by 8 bases, the J end by 1 base, with 6 bases between. The CDR3 loop is CASQGSGNTIYF. CDR3 bases: TGTGCCAGCCAGGGGTCTGGAAACACCATATATTTT.

The chain uses TRBV27 and TRBJ1-4, with TRBD1 identical over 7 bases. Germline trimming cut 7 bases from V and 1 base from J; bases unmatched to any gene: 3. This CDR3 contains 14 residues. CDR1 MNHEY and CDR2 SMNVEV come from the germline V gene (reference sequence). Written as DNA, the CDR3 is TGTGCCAGCACCACAGGGGTAACTAATGAAAAACTGTTTTTT. Translating gives CASTTGVTNEKLFF.

The V call is TRBV4-2, the J call TRBJ1-5; TRBD1 matches 11 bases. J lost 3 bases, V lost 4 bases, and 8 bases had no gene match. CDR1 and CDR2 from the germline V gene are LGHNA and YNFKEQ. CDR3 size: 17 residues. CDR3 DNA sequence: TGTGCCAGCAGCCGCGACCGGGACAGGGGGATCAATCAGCCCCAGCATTTT. Its translation is CASSRDRDRGINQPQHF.

This chain uses TRBV6-5 with TRBJ2-1; 11 bases align to TRBD1. Per germline, CDR1 MNHEY and CDR2 SVGAGI. The CDR3 spans 14 residues. Trimming removed 6 bases from V and 6 bases from J; junction bases left unmatched: 4. CDR3 loop: CASRTGTGGNEQFF. CDR3 nucleotide sequence: TGTGCCAGCAGGACCGGGACAGGGGGCAATGAGCAGTTCTTC.

This chain connects TRBV30 to TRBJ2-7, with a tentative D call TRBD2 (5 bases). CDR1 and CDR2 from the germline V gene are GTSNPN and SVGIG (reference sequence). CDR3 length: 11 residues. The V end was cut by 2 bases, the J end by 7 bases, with 9 bases between. The CDR3 bases are TGTGCCTGGAGTCTAGCTGGGGAGCAGTACTTC. Translated: CAWSLAGEQYF.